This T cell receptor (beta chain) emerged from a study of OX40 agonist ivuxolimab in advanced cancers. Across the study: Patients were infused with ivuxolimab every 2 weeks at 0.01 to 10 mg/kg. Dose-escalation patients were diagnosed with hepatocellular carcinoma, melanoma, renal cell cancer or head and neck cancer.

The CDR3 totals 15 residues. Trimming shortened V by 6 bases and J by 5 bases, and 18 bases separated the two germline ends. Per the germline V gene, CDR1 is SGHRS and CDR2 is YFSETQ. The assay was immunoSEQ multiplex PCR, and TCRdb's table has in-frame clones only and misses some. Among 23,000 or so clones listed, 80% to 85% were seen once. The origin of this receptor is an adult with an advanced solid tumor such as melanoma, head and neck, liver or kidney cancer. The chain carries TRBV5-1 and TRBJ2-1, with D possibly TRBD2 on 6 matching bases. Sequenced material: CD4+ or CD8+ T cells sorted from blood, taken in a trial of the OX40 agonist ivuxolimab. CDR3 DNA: TGCGCCAGCACCATACCCCTGTCGGGGGACAATGAGCAGTTCTTC. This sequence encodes CASTIPLSGDNEQFF.